This T cell receptor beta chain was observed in a study of T cell repertoires in cytomegalovirus infection. Across the study: Both recently identified HLA-C-restricted and well-studied HLA-B-restricted CMV epitopes were used in the study. Public TCR beta signatures provided an indication of both CMV infection and a matching HLA type.

Germline V lookup: CDR1 LGHNA, CDR2 YNFKEQ. The CDR3 totals 14 residues. V dropped 1 base and J dropped 3 bases, with 9 bases sitting between them. MiXCR, applied by TCRdb to the reads, yields one record per CDR3 protein. The sample carries hundreds of thousands of distinct CDR3 sequences, over 25% recorded once. In regard to this clonotype: The antigen remains unidentified.

Overall study findings and caveats: In two of eight donors, the top clonotype was HLA-C-restricted CMV-specific.

The V gene is TRBV4-2, the J gene TRBJ1-1; D is perhaps TRBD1 (5 bases). The source of this sequence is a human donor in good health (CMV status not recorded). Some clones in this sample may be carry-over from other donors' samples. Material: cultured CD8+ T cells from PBMCs, obtained from culture after CMV antigen stimulation. CDR3 loop: CASSQVEGHTEAFF. The CDR3 bases are TGTGCCAGCAGCCAAGTGGAGGGGCACACTGAAGCTTTCTTT.